The 12 T cell receptor beta chains reported below all come from one sample, sequenced in a study of naive and memory T cell subsets. Ligated cDNA underwent four rounds of PCR with nested alpha and beta constant region primers and SP2. TCRdb fed the 5' RACE reads into MiXCR, producing one record per CDR3 protein. The table shows over 45,000 distinct CDR3 sequences, with 7.6% occurring only once. A UMI-containing oligonucleotide was joined by 3' ligation to the TCR cDNA template. Receptor source: a female donor in good health.

This clonotype was detected ten times or more. The chain links TRBV20-1 to TRBJ1-1; TRBD1 matches 8 bases. Trimming removed 0 bases from V and 0 bases from J; junction bases left unmatched: 21. Germline V gene data show CDR1 as DFQATT and CDR2 as SNEGSKA (reference sequence). This CDR3 comprises 21 residues. The CDR3 reads CSARDSPRVDRAGRVNTEAFF. The CDR3 nucleotides are TGCAGTGCTAGAGATTCCCCCAGAGTGGACAGGGCCGGGCGGGTGAACACTGAAGCTTTCTTT.

The table lists this clonotype with a few counts. This chain links TRBV6-2 or TRBV6-3 with TRBJ2-1; D is unresolved. This CDR3 is built from 13 residues. Trimming shortened V by 7 bases and J by 3 bases, and 10 bases separated the two germline ends. Germline-derived CDR1 and CDR2 are MNHEY and SVGEGT. As DNA, the CDR3 is TGTGCCAGCACATCCAGTTACTACAATGAGCAGTTCTTC. Amino acid sequence: CASTSSYYNEQFF.

Relative to its sample, this clonotype is medium-sized (0.01 to 0.1%). The chain carries TRBV6-1 and TRBJ1-1; 9 bases fit TRBD1. The V segment lost 4 bases and the J segment 5 bases; nucleotides outside the gene matches: 5. The germline V gene has CDR1 MNHNS and CDR2 SASEGT. The CDR3 spans 14 residues. Here the CDR3 DNA reads TGTGCCAGCAGTGCCCGGGACAGGGTGACTGAAGCTTTCTTT. The encoded protein is CASSARDRVTEAFF.

This clonotype appeared many times. The genes are TRBV9 and TRBJ2-2, with D tentatively TRBD2 (5 bases). This CDR3 contains 15 residues. Trimming stripped 6 bases from V and 6 bases from J, with 18 bases between. Germline CDR1 is SGDLS and CDR2 is YYNGEE. CDR3 coding DNA: TGTGCCAGCACCCAAACGGGAACCTTCGCCGGGGAGCTGTTTTTT. Translating gives CASTQTGTFAGELFF.

CDR3 DNA sequence: TGTGCCAGCAGAGTATCTGGACACCCCCTTTACAATGAGCAGTTCTTC. The encoded protein is CASRVSGHPLYNEQFF. The chain joins TRBV6-5 to TRBJ2-1; D might be TRBD1 (5 bases). CDR1 and CDR2 from the germline V gene are MNHEY and SVGAGI. Deletions cut 6 bases from V and 4 bases from J, with 19 bases between. The CDR3 runs 16 residues.

In DNA, the CDR3 is TGTGCCAGCAGCCCTGGAGCAGGGTCTAAGCAGTACTTC. Protein: CASSPGAGSKQYF. This sequence joins TRBV14 and TRBJ2-4; D is possibly TRBD1 (5 bases). Trimming cost V 4 bases and J 13 bases, with 17 bases left between them. Germline loops: CDR1 SGHDN, CDR2 FVKESK. The CDR3 is made up of 13 amino acids.

Ten or more counts support this clonotype. Here the CDR3 DNA reads TGTGCCAGCAGCTTAGATCGGCCACCCCTCCACTTT. Amino acid sequence: CASSLDRPPLHF. The chain is built from TRBV11-2 and TRBJ1-6, with D hard to call. Per germline, CDR1 SGHAT and CDR2 FQNNGV. CDR3 size: 12 residues. V was cut by 0 bases and J by 11 bases, with 5 bases left in between.

This clonotype was seen ten or more times. The chain is built from TRBV27 and TRBJ2-3, with 8 bases lining up with TRBD2. Germline V gene sequence: CDR1 MNHEY, CDR2 SMNVEV (reference sequence). CDR3 length: 16 amino acids. Losses at the gene ends were 8 bases for V and 4 bases for J; bases not matched to a gene: 14. CDR3 in DNA: TGTGCCAGCCGCACACCGTACGGGGGGGCGTCAGATACGCAGTATTTT. Its protein product is CASRTPYGGASDTQYF.

This clonotype was counted ten times or more. This chain links TRBV4-1 with TRBJ1-5; D call uncertain. CDR3 size: 15 residues. Trimming pared 6 bases from V and 5 bases from J, leaving 17 bases between. Germline V gene lookup returns CDR1 MGHRA and CDR2 YSYEKL. The CDR3 region has the DNA TGCGCCAGCAGGTACGGCCCGGCCCTCGATCAGCCCCAGCATTTT. Amino acids: CASRYGPALDQPQHF.

The rearrangement links TRBV7-6 to TRBJ1-5; the D gene is possibly TRBD1 (6 bases). Germline V gives CDR1 SGHVS, CDR2 FNYEAQ. The CDR3 runs 13 residues. V lost 5 bases and J lost 6, with 11 bases in between. CDR3 amino acids: CASSRVGGQPQHF. The CDR3 region has the DNA TGTGCCAGCAGCCGTGTAGGGGGTCAGCCCCAGCATTTT.

A few counts support this clonotype. The chain employs TRBV7-2 and TRBJ2-5; D perhaps matches TRBD2 (6 bases). The germline V gene encodes CDR1 SGHTA and CDR2 FQGNSA. Trimming left V 3 bases short and J 5 bases short, with 13 bases between. This CDR3 is built from 14 residues. CDR3 sequence reads: CASSFGGAGETQYF. CDR3 in DNA: TGTGCCAGCAGCTTTGGCGGGGCGGGGGAGACCCAGTACTTC.

In its sample, this clonotype was seen many times. The chain has TRBV5-1 and TRBJ1-1; D unclear. The V end lost 4 bases, the J end lost 0 bases, and 7 bases lay between the germline ends. This CDR3 is 13 amino acids long. Per the germline V gene, CDR1 is SGHRS and CDR2 is YFSETQ. The CDR3 loop reads CASSVKMNTEAFF. The CDR3 region has the DNA TGCGCCAGCAGCGTGAAGATGAACACTGAAGCTTTCTTT.